A single sample gave rise to the 27 T cell receptor beta chains below, sequenced in a study of blood T cells in healthy people across ages. Then a second PCR, running about 7 to 11 cycles, was carried out with a sample-barcoded 5' primer and a J-beta primer mix. In TCRdb, the 5' RACE reads were re-called with MiXCR into one record per CDR3 protein. The sample holds about 670,000 distinct CDR3 sequences, 40% to 45% seen once. Input material: blood. Receptor source: a man older than 75 in good health.

This clonotype was seen a few times. The chain employs TRBV9 and TRBJ2-5, with unresolved D. The CDR3 runs to 15 residues. Germline V gene sequence: CDR1 SGDLS, CDR2 YYNGEE. V was clipped by 3 bases and J by 1 base, with 13 bases between them. The CDR3 nucleotides read TGTGCCAGCAGCGCTGCCGGGCCAGTCCAAGAGACCCAGTACTTC. Protein: CASSAAGPVQETQYF. The variable domain in full, completed from reference TRBV9 and TRBJ2-5, reads DSGVTQTPKHLITATGQRVTLRCSPRSGDLSVYWYQQSLDQGLQFLIQYYNGEERAKGNILERFSAQQFPDLHSELNLSSLELGDSALYFCASSAAGPVQETQYFGPGTRLLVL.

At least ten counts were recorded for this clonotype. This chain connects TRBV7-2 to TRBJ2-1; perhaps TRBD2 as D (5 bases). Germline V lookup: CDR1 SGHTA, CDR2 FQGNSA. Deletions cut 1 base from V and 0 bases from J, with 16 bases between. The CDR3 loop spans 18 amino acids. The CDR3 is CASSLGRPSGYSYNEQFF. The CDR3 region has the DNA TGTGCCAGCAGCTTAGGGCGCCCCAGCGGCTACTCCTACAATGAGCAGTTCTTC. Combining the CDR3 with reference TRBV7-2 and TRBJ2-1 gives the whole variable domain GAGVSQSPSNKVTEKGKDVELRCDPISGHTALYWYRQSLGQGLEFLIYFQGNSAPDKSGLPSDRFSAERTGGSVSTLTIQRTQQEDSAVYLCASSLGRPSGYSYNEQFFGPGTRLTVL.

In this sample, this clonotype turned up many times. The V and J genes are TRBV7-2 and TRBJ2-3; 7 positions agree with TRBD1. Germline CDR1 and CDR2: SGHTA and FQGNSA. The CDR3 is 12 amino acids. The V and J ends lost 2 bases and 11 bases, in that order; junction bases with no gene match: 4. The CDR3 DNA follows: TGTGCCAGCAGCTTATACAGGGGAGAGCAGTATTTT. Protein: CASSLYRGEQYF.

This clonotype came up a few times. The chain couples TRBV4-2 to TRBJ2-7, with 8 bases identical to TRBD2. Trimming took 6 bases from V and 6 from J; bases not matched to a gene: 16. This CDR3 region has 16 residues. The germline V gene encodes CDR1 LGHNA and CDR2 YNFKEQ. The CDR3, as DNA: TGTGCCAGCAGGGAGAGAGGTGGCGGGAGGTCTGGCGAGCAGTACTTC. Its protein is CASRERGGGRSGEQYF.

Of note for this clonotype: This clone may be a read error of a much larger clone one base away. The V gene is TRBV7-3, the J gene TRBJ2-7; D is unresolved. Trimming cost V 5 bases and J 7 bases, with 12 bases left between them. The CDR3 runs 12 residues. The V gene's germline CDR1 is SGHTA and CDR2 FQGTGA. The CDR3 sequence: CASSISLNEQYF. CDR3 DNA sequence: TGTGCCAGCAGCATAAGCCTCAATGAGCAGTACTTC.

The chain links TRBV10-3 to TRBJ1-3; the match to TRBD1 covers 7 bases. The CDR3 consists of 13 residues. With V trimmed by 4 bases and J by 3 bases, 0 bases remained unmatched. Germline V gene sequence: CDR1 ENHRY, CDR2 SYGVKD. This CDR3 reads CAISGQGGNTIYF. The CDR3 DNA sequence: TGTGCCATCAGTGGACAGGGTGGAAACACCATATATTTT.

This clonotype occurred a few times. The chain links TRBV7-9 to TRBJ2-1; no reliable D call. Trimming cost V 5 bases and J 7 bases, with 6 bases left between them. CDR3 length: 11 residues. Germline V gene data show CDR1 as SEHNR and CDR2 as FQNEAQ (reference sequence). In DNA form, the CDR3 reads TGTGCCAGCAGCCCGATAAATGAGCAGTTCTTC. Protein: CASSPINEQFF.

This clonotype occurred once. V and J are TRBV5-1 and TRBJ2-2, with D possibly matching TRBD2 (5 bases). Germline V lookup: CDR1 SGHRS, CDR2 YFSETQ. The CDR3 spans 14 residues. Trimming took off 0 bases at V and 5 bases at J, with 8 bases between the two ends. The CDR3 DNA follows: TGCGCCAGCAGCTTGGCCGAGGGTACCGGGGAGCTGTTTTTT. This codes for CASSLAEGTGELFF.

This clonotype was seen a handful of times. The gene calls are TRBV21-1 and TRBJ1-2; TRBD1, the D gene given by the table, was not confirmed from the DNA. TRBV21-1 is a recognized pseudogene. There are 13 residues in the CDR3. CDR3 region: CASGSQGYYGYTF. CDR3 bases: TGTGCCAGCGGTAGCCAGGGGTATTATGGCTACACCTTC.

The chain carries TRBV20-1 and TRBJ2-3; 10 positions agree with TRBD2. This CDR3 has 16 amino acids. Germline V lookup: CDR1 DFQATT, CDR2 SNEGSKA (reference sequence). Trimming cost V 6 bases and J 4 bases; bases outside gene matches: 13. The DNA of the CDR3 is TGCAGTGCCCAGAGCCCTAGCGGGAGTTGGGCAGATACGCAGTATTTT. The encoded protein is CSAQSPSGSWADTQYF.

This clonotype was counted at least ten times. The chain joins TRBV7-2 to TRBJ2-1; 11 nucleotides line up with TRBD2. The length of the CDR3 is 12 residues. V was pared by 6 bases and J by 14 bases, with 6 bases of the junction left unmatched. Germline-derived CDR1 and CDR2 are SGHTA and FQGNSA. Here the CDR3 DNA reads TGTGCCAGCAGTAGTAGCGGGAGGGAAGAGTTCTTC. The encoded protein is CASSSSGREEFF.

The chain links TRBV20-1 to TRBJ2-5; no reliable D call. The CDR3 has 11 amino acids. V was clipped by 8 bases and J by 5 bases, with 12 bases between them. Germline CDR1 DFQATT, CDR2 SNEGSKA (reference sequence). As DNA, the CDR3 is TGCAGTACGGTAGAGACGGAGACCCAGTACTTC. As protein: CSTVETETQYF.

The chain joins TRBV6-6 to TRBJ2-3, with 7 bases aligning to TRBD2. The CDR3 covers 17 residues. In germline, CDR1 is MNHNY, CDR2 SVGAGI (reference sequence). Unmatched junction bases numbered 6, after V lost 0 bases and J lost 0 bases. CDR3 DNA: TGTGCCAGCAGTTACTCGATTATAGCGGGTAGCACAGATACGCAGTATTTT. This encodes CASSYSIIAGSTDTQYF.

The chain has TRBV5-1 and TRBJ2-3; the match to TRBD1 covers 10 bases. The CDR3 is made up of 16 amino acids. The J segment lost 5 bases and the V segment lost 0 bases, leaving 6 bases of the junction unmatched. Germline CDR1 is SGHRS and CDR2 is YFSETQ. CDR3 bases: TGCGCCAGCAGCTTGGGGACCGGGACAGGGGAAGATACGCAGTATTTT. Translated: CASSLGTGTGEDTQYF.

A few counts support this clonotype. The chain combines TRBV9 with TRBJ2-1, with no clear D. With 2 bases removed from V and 5 bases from J, the gap between germline ends came to 23 bases. The length of the CDR3 is 18 residues. The germline V gene has CDR1 SGDLS and CDR2 YYNGEE. This CDR3 is CASSVQDSGWAGHNEQFF. CDR3 DNA: TGTGCCAGCAGCGTTCAGGATAGTGGGTGGGCCGGTCACAATGAGCAGTTCTTC.

The rearrangement uses TRBV20-1 and TRBJ2-5; maybe TRBD1 (5 bases). Between the trimmed V and J ends, which lost 6 bases and 0 bases, there was a span of 17 bases. Germline V gene sequence: CDR1 DFQATT, CDR2 SNEGSKA (reference sequence). The length of the CDR3 is 15 residues. The chain's CDR3 is CSAKGATGYQETQYF. The DNA for the CDR3 is TGCAGTGCAAAAGGGGCCACCGGGTACCAAGAGACCCAGTACTTC.

This clonotype was detected only a few times. V usage is TRBV7-2 and J usage is TRBJ2-3; D tentatively reads TRBD1 or TRBD2 (6 bases each). CDR3 length: 16 amino acids. The germline CDR1 and CDR2 sequences are SGHTA and FQGNSA. Trimming removed 4 bases at V and 3 bases at J, with 17 bases between. The CDR3 DNA sequence: TGTGCCAGCAGCTCGGAAGGGGGGTGGAGAACAGATACGCAGTATTTT. This encodes CASSSEGGWRTDTQYF.

The chain uses TRBV20-1 and TRBJ2-5, with TRBD1 matching over 9 bases. V shed 1 base, J shed 11 bases, and the junction held 11 bases outside the gene matches. This CDR3 contains 14 residues. Germline CDR1 and CDR2: DFQATT and SNEGSKA (reference sequence). The CDR3 reads CSARAEQGAREQYF. The CDR3 DNA sequence: TGCAGTGCTAGAGCCGAACAGGGGGCAAGGGAGCAGTACTTC.

V is TRBV28 and J is TRBJ1-5, with 8 bases lining up with TRBD1. The CDR3 spans 15 residues. CDR1 MDHEN and CDR2 SYDVKM come from the germline V gene. After removal of 8 bases from V and 1 base from J, the junction contained 7 bases not matched to a gene. The DNA of the CDR3 is TGTGCCAGCGGAAGGGACAGGCTAAGCAATCAGCCCCAGCATTTT. Protein product: CASGRDRLSNQPQHF.

This clonotype has just one count. A much larger clone differs by one base, so this may be a read error. This chain connects TRBV7-2 to TRBJ2-4; D could derive from TRBD1 or TRBD2 (5 bases each). The assigned J gene may be wrong: the sequence end matches TRBJ2-7 better. The CDR3 extends over 13 amino acids. Germline loops: CDR1 SGHTA, CDR2 FQGNSA. CDR3 bases: TGTGCCAGCAGCTCCGGGGCAGGGCGCGAGCAGTACTTC. Residues: CASSSGAGREQYF.

This clonotype was observed a handful of times. V usage is TRBV20-1 and J usage is TRBJ2-7, with TRBD2 identical over 7 bases. Trimming took 6 bases from V and 2 from J; bases not matched to a gene: 13. The CDR3 totals 15 residues. In germline, CDR1 is DFQATT, CDR2 SNEGSKA (reference sequence). The CDR3 is CSAPSRASGAYEQYF. CDR3 DNA: TGCAGTGCCCCGTCCAGGGCTAGCGGAGCCTACGAGCAGTACTTC.

A few counts support this clonotype. CDR3 sequence reads: CASSQDPGFLRLQGSYEQYF. The CDR3 DNA reads TGTGCCAGCAGCCAAGATCCAGGTTTTTTGAGATTACAGGGTTCGTACGAGCAGTACTTC. The V gene is TRBV14, the J gene TRBJ2-5; maybe TRBD1 (6 bases). Judging by the DNA end, TRBJ2-7 fits better; the J call may be wrong. The CDR3 consists of 20 residues. CDR1 and CDR2 (germline): SGHDN, FVKESK.

The chain uses TRBV5-1 and TRBJ1-5; no clear D. CDR1 SGHRS and CDR2 YFSETQ come from the germline V gene. V was cut by 2 bases and J by 3 bases, with 9 bases left in between. CDR3 length: 14 amino acids. The DNA of the CDR3 is TGCGCCAGCAGCTTCGGCAGCTTCAATCAGCCCCAGCATTTT. It encodes CASSFGSFNQPQHF. The full variable domain, rest sourced from reference TRBV5-1 and TRBJ1-5, is KAGVTQTPRYLIKTRGQQVTLSCSPISGHRSVSWYQQTPGQGLQFLFEYFSETQRNKGNFPGRFSGRQFSNSRSEMNVSTLELGDSALYLCASSFGSFNQPQHFGDGTRLSIL.

The CDR3 reads CSARDGTGLVNEQFF. For the CDR3, the DNA is TGCAGTGCTAGAGATGGAACGGGATTGGTAAATGAGCAGTTCTTC. The genes are TRBV20-1 and TRBJ2-1; a possible D gene is TRBD2 (5 bases). V lost 0 bases and J lost 7, with 16 bases in between. Germline loops: CDR1 DFQATT, CDR2 SNEGSKA (reference sequence). This CDR3 spans 15 amino acids.

CDR3 DNA sequence: TGTGCCAGCAGCCAAAGATGGGGCCTGGAGGGAGATACGCAGTATTTT. Translating gives CASSQRWGLEGDTQYF. V and J are TRBV3-1 and TRBJ2-3, with D perhaps matching TRBD2 (6 bases). Germline lookup yields CDR1 LGHDT and CDR2 YNNKEL (reference sequence). V dropped 2 bases and J dropped 5 bases, with 17 bases sitting between them. The CDR3 is 16 amino acids.

This clonotype was seen only once. CDR3 DNA: TGTGCCTGGAATCAGGGGGCTAATCAGCCCCAGCATTTT. It specifies CAWNQGANQPQHF. This chain uses TRBV30 with TRBJ1-5; 8 bases are shared with TRBD1. This CDR3 is built from 13 residues. The junction had 3 bases not matched to a gene; V was cut back by 4 bases and J by 4 bases. Germline loops: CDR1 GTSNPN, CDR2 SVGIG (reference sequence).

This clonotype was seen more than once but under ten times. The chain is built from TRBV28 and TRBJ1-2; perhaps TRBD1 as D (6 bases). Germline CDR1 is MDHEN and CDR2 is SYDVKM. V was trimmed by 2 bases and J by 4 bases, leaving 14 bases between them. The CDR3 consists of 15 residues. This CDR3 is CASSLGGAGRYGYTF. CDR3 coding DNA: TGTGCCAGCAGTTTAGGGGGGGCAGGTCGCTATGGCTACACCTTC.